One and the same sample provided the 10 T cell receptor beta chains below, sequenced in a study of Graves' ophthalmopathy and Graves' hyperthyroidism. RNA transcripts were the template, and TCR beta CDR3 regions were amplified from them. HTBI-primed RT-PCR formed the first round, and a multiplex PCR formed the second. TCRdb processed the multiplex PCR reads anew with MiXCR; each CDR3 protein has one entry. The sample has approximately 460,000 distinct CDR3 sequences; 14% are singletons. The source material was blood. All receptors come from a woman aged 30 to 39 with Graves' ophthalmopathy.

At least ten counts were recorded for this clonotype. The V gene is TRBV6-2 or TRBV6-3, the J gene TRBJ1-3; 7 bases line up with TRBD1. The CDR3 consists of 19 residues. Trimming cost V 0 bases and J 4 bases; bases outside gene matches: 15. Looked up from germline, CDR1 is MNHEY and CDR2 is SVGEGT. Here the CDR3 reads CASSYSSTIGGDLGNTIYF. The DNA of the CDR3 is TGTGCCAGCAGTTACTCGAGTACTATAGGGGGCGACCTCGGAAACACCATATATTTT.

This clonotype was observed at least ten times. The junction departs from germline at one end; a sequencing error may be responsible. The chain combines TRBV7-7 with TRBJ2-7; 8 nucleotides line up with TRBD2. Germline CDR1 SSHAT, CDR2 FNYEAQ (reference sequence). This CDR3 is built from 13 residues. CDR3 region: CASSAGLGYGQYF. As DNA, the CDR3 is TGTGCTAGCAGCGCGGGACTAGGCTACGGGCAGTACTTC.

There are many counts of this clonotype. The chain couples TRBV5-4 to TRBJ1-1; D perhaps matches TRBD1 (6 bases). This CDR3 has 14 residues. Trimming shortened V by 3 bases and J by 9 bases, and 18 bases separated the two germline ends. From germline, CDR1 is SGHNT and CDR2 YYREEE (reference sequence). CDR3: CASSSEGGGWQAFF. In nucleotides, the CDR3 is TGTGCCAGCAGCTCCGAGGGGGGAGGATGGCAAGCTTTCTTT.

This chain uses TRBV6-5 with TRBJ2-7; D is perhaps TRBD1 (5 bases). The CDR3 spans 14 residues. Between the trimmed V and J ends, which lost 4 bases and 2 bases, there was a span of 12 bases. The germline V gene encodes CDR1 MNHEY and CDR2 SVGAGI. As DNA, the CDR3 is TGTGCCAGCAGTTCCCAGGGATTGGCCTACGAGCAGTACTTC. Protein product: CASSSQGLAYEQYF.

This clonotype was seen only a few times. This chain links TRBV19 with TRBJ2-6; no clear D gene. CDR3 length: 14 amino acids. Germline lookup yields CDR1 LNHDA and CDR2 SQIVND (reference sequence). The V gene lost 3 bases and the J gene lost 4 bases, with 7 bases spanning the gap. CDR3 region: CASSMWSGANVLTF. DNA of the CDR3: TGTGCCAGTAGTATGTGGTCCGGGGCCAACGTCCTGACTTTC.

This clonotype was detected ten times or more. The chain combines TRBV5-5 with TRBJ1-5; 9 positions agree with TRBD1. CDR1 is SGHKS and CDR2 is YYEKEE in the germline V gene (reference sequence). V trimming: 4 bases; J trimming: 2 bases; junction bases outside the gene matches: 7. The CDR3 spans 16 residues. This chain's CDR3 is CASSLTGGLGNQPQHF. Here the CDR3 DNA reads TGTGCCAGCAGCCTTACAGGGGGCCTGGGCAATCAGCCCCAGCATTTT.

This clonotype was picked up a small number of times. This clone may be a read error of a much larger clone one base away. This chain uses TRBV20-1 with TRBJ2-4; D is undetermined. Germline CDR1 reads DFQATT; CDR2 reads SNEGSKA (reference sequence). This CDR3 has 13 residues. In DNA, the CDR3 is TGCAGTGCTCGCCGGCTGGCCAAAAACATTAAGTACTTC. It translates to CSARRLAKNIKYF.

This clonotype was observed at least ten times. The chain recombines TRBV28 with TRBJ2-5; no clear D gene. With 3 bases removed from V and 4 bases from J, the gap between germline ends came to 6 bases. Germline V gives CDR1 MDHEN, CDR2 SYDVKM. The CDR3 extends over 12 amino acids. The CDR3 is CASSLIRETQYF. As DNA, the CDR3 is TGTGCCAGCAGTTTGATAAGAGAGACCCAGTACTTC.

This clonotype was seen at least ten times. The chain joins TRBV6-1 to TRBJ1-6; no definite D call. The V gene lost 6 bases and the J gene lost 7 bases, with 16 bases spanning the gap. Germline CDR1 reads MNHNS; CDR2 reads SASEGT. The CDR3 sequence is 15 residues long. CDR3 in amino acids: CASSPAWVTNSPLHF. The CDR3 DNA follows: TGTGCCAGCAGCCCTGCCTGGGTTACCAATTCACCCCTCCACTTT.

This clonotype was recorded at least ten times. The V call is TRBV28, the J call TRBJ1-1; D is unresolved. The ends were cut back, 6 bases at V and 0 bases at J, with 11 bases in the middle. Germline V gene sequence: CDR1 MDHEN, CDR2 SYDVKM. CDR3 length: 14 residues. The CDR3 sequence is CASRTPYMNTEAFF. Written as DNA, the CDR3 is TGTGCCAGCAGGACACCTTACATGAACACTGAAGCTTTCTTT.